This T cell receptor beta chain appears in the sequencing data of a study of T cell changes during pregnancy in multiple sclerosis. This table comes from immunoSEQ multiplex PCR, and its TCRdb copy is limited to in-frame clones, with some not included. The table shows over 50,000 clones, with 88% occurring only once. The ends lost 5 bases at V and 3 bases at J; junction bases unmatched: 3. Per the germline V gene, CDR1 is SGHVS and CDR2 is FNYEAQ. The CDR3 runs to 13 residues. The sample was peripheral blood, taken in the first trimester of pregnancy. V and J are TRBV7-6 and TRBJ2-7; 8 bases map to TRBD2. This clonotype originated in a female donor with multiple sclerosis, enrolled in a pregnancy study. The CDR3 is CASSPGLGYEQYF. The CDR3 DNA sequence: TGTGCCAGCAGCCCGGGACTAGGCTACGAGCAGTACTTC.